This T cell receptor beta chain was sequenced during a study of beta chain features in type 1 diabetes. Whole-study results and caveats: For patients, the naive, central memory and Treg TCRB repertoires appeared more alike than for healthy donors. Shortening that was moderate but significant affected the TCRB CDR3s of Type 1 diabetes patients in all four CD4+ subsets. Over-representation of high TCR-expressing cells was a possible consequence of cDNA sequencing.

Each sorted population was over 98% pure. Every bit of the isolated RNA underwent reverse transcription, so sequencing read expressed TCRB transcripts. Data came from immunoSEQ multiplex PCR; TCRdb stores just in-frame clones and leaves some out. The repertoire holds hundreds of thousands of clones, with around 15% as singletons. Note on this clone: Its target is not known.

Trimming cost V 6 bases and J 8 bases; bases outside gene matches: 13. Germline V gene lookup returns CDR1 SQVTM and CDR2 ANQGSEA. The CDR3 has 15 residues. The TCR sequence derives from a man in his late teens or twenties with type 1 diabetes. Specimen: naive CD4+ T cells from blood. V is TRBV29-1 and J is TRBJ1-6; 7 nucleotides match TRBD1. CDR3 amino acids: CSVLRDSNPDSPLHF. CDR3 coding DNA: TGCAGCGTCCTTAGGGACAGTAATCCTGATTCACCCCTCCACTTT.